These 7 T cell receptor beta chains were sequenced from one sample in a study of shared clonotypes between healthy human individuals. Sequencing used immunoSEQ multiplex PCR; TCRdb keeps in-frame clones, though not all of them. The sample consists of 2,500,000 or so clones, less than 95% of them appearing once. Material for sequencing was naive CD4+ T cells from PBMCs. Stated subset: CD45RA+ positively selected. The receptors were sampled from a man aged 18 to 29 in good health. Some clones in this sample may be carry-over from other donors' samples.

The chain joins TRBV28 to TRBJ1-2; D unclear. Germline V gives CDR1 MDHEN, CDR2 SYDVKM. This CDR3 is built from 14 residues. Trimming left V 6 bases short and J 6 bases short, with 17 bases between. The CDR3 DNA reads TGTGCCAGCAGACGGACCTCCACCTCAGATGGCTACACCTTC. This translates into CASRRTSTSDGYTF.

The chain employs TRBV9 and TRBJ1-1; D is perhaps TRBD1 (5 bases). The CDR3 is 16 residues long. The germline CDR1 and CDR2 sequences are SGDLS and YYNGEE. V gave up 4 bases and J gave up 6 bases, with 22 bases separating them. The CDR3 spells CASSPRGRQGGAEAFF. The CDR3 coding sequence is TGTGCCAGCAGCCCGCGCGGGCGGCAGGGCGGCGCTGAAGCTTTCTTT.

V gene TRBV5-1 combines with J gene TRBJ2-4; 11 bases are a match to TRBD2. V lost 1 base, J lost 0 bases, and 6 bases stayed unmatched. The CDR3 spans 18 residues. CDR1 and CDR2 from the germline V gene are SGHRS and YFSETQ. The CDR3 nucleotides are TGCGCCAGCAGCTTGATAGCGGGAGGGCCCCGAGCCAAAAACATTCAGTACTTC. Translation gives CASSLIAGGPRAKNIQYF.

CDR3 loop: CASSLGPNRGNTIYF. The CDR3 DNA is TGTGCCAGCAGCTTAGGGCCTAACCGGGGAAACACCATATATTTT. This rearrangement joins TRBV7-2 to TRBJ1-3; D remains ambiguous. The CDR3 consists of 15 residues. Germline V CDR1 and CDR2: SGHTA, FQGNSA. The germline V and J ends were trimmed by 1 base and 4 bases, with 11 bases remaining between them.

J is TRBJ2-1 and V is TRBV15, with D perhaps TRBD1 (6 bases). V lost 4 bases, J lost 4 bases, and 20 bases lay in between. The CDR3 length is 17 residues. Germline CDR1 is LNHNV and CDR2 is YYDKDF (reference sequence). The CDR3 protein is CATSIIGDKRVYNEQFF. The CDR3 bases are TGTGCCACCAGCATCATTGGGGACAAGAGGGTGTACAATGAGCAGTTCTTC.

With regard to this clone: In the same sample, other DNA sequences code for this CDR3. This chain uses TRBV5-1 with TRBJ2-6; D remains ambiguous. V shed 5 bases and J shed 1 base, with 4 bases lying between them. The CDR3 contains 13 residues. Germline CDR1 SGHRS, CDR2 YFSETQ. DNA of the CDR3: TGCGCCAGCAGAGAGTCTGGGGCCAACGTCCTGACTTTC. Translated: CASRESGANVLTF.

This clone was seen only once. This chain connects TRBV5-1 to TRBJ2-7; D possibly corresponds to TRBD2 (7 bases). Trimming took 3 bases from V and 4 from J, leaving 17 bases between them. The CDR3 loop spans 15 amino acids. CDR1 and CDR2 from the germline V gene are SGHRS and YFSETQ. The CDR3: CASSSRGGGDYEQYF. Written as DNA, the CDR3 is TGCGCCAGCAGCTCCCGAGGGGGGGGTGATTACGAGCAGTACTTC.